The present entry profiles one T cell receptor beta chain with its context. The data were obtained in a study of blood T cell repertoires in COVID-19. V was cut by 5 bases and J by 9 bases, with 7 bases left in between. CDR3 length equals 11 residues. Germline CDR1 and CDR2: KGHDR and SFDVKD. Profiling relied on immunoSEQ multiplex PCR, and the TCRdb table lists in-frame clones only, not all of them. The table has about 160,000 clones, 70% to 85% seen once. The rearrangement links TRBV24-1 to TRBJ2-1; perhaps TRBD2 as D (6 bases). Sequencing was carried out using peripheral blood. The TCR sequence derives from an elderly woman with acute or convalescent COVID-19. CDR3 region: CATSAGVEQFF. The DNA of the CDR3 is TGTGCCACCAGTGCGGGGGTTGAGCAGTTCTTC.